What follows are 26 T cell receptor beta chains derived from one specimen sequenced in a study of cytomegalovirus exposure and HLA in healthy donors. Use of 60 Vbeta and 13 Jbeta primers characterized the PCR. Measured with immunoSEQ multiplex PCR; TCRdb has only the in-frame clones, and not every one. The sample includes over 100,000 clones, approximately 80% seen only once; the top ten take 9.5% to 15%. The sequencing input was PBMCs. Receptors were obtained from a woman aged 40 to 55 in good health and CMV-seropositive.

The rearrangement links TRBV6-5 to TRBJ1-4; D unclear. Trimming stripped 6 bases from V and 10 bases from J, with 18 bases between. Per the germline V gene, CDR1 is MNHEY and CDR2 is SVGAGI. There are 14 residues in the CDR3. The CDR3 DNA reads as TGTGCCAGCAGGAGCGCCCTTCTTGCGGGAAAACTGTTTTTT. As protein: CASRSALLAGKLFF.

CDR3 amino acids: CASSEGVGQGWREQYF. CDR3 DNA: TGTGCCAGCAGTGAAGGTGTGGGACAGGGATGGCGCGAGCAGTACTTC. This chain links TRBV6-1 with TRBJ2-7; the match to TRBD1 covers 9 bases. With 1 base clipped from V and 6 bases from J, the junction kept 10 bases outside the gene matches. Per germline, CDR1 MNHNS and CDR2 SASEGT. This CDR3 has 16 amino acids.

The rearrangement joins TRBV11-1 to TRBJ1-5; possibly TRBD1 for D (5 bases). Trimming stripped 6 bases from V and 3 bases from J, with 9 bases between. CDR1 SGHAT and CDR2 FQDESV come from the germline V gene (reference sequence). This CDR3 is built from 13 residues. CDR3 nucleotides: TGTGCCAGCAGTGGAGGGGTCAATCAGCCCCAGCATTTT. Its protein is CASSGGVNQPQHF.

In DNA form, the CDR3 reads TGCGCCAGCAGCTTGGGGGGCGGTCTCACAGATACGCAGTATTTT. It encodes CASSLGGGLTDTQYF. The rearrangement links TRBV5-1 to TRBJ2-3; D may be TRBD1 (5 bases). Between the trimmed V and J ends, which lost 0 bases and 2 bases, there was a span of 10 bases. Germline lookup yields CDR1 SGHRS and CDR2 YFSETQ. The CDR3 is 15 residues long.

This chain joins TRBV10-2 and TRBJ2-5; 9 positions agree with TRBD2. CDR1 and CDR2 from the germline V gene are WSHSY and SAAADI. Germline trimming cut 7 bases from V and 7 bases from J; bases unmatched to any gene: 7. The CDR3 length is 13 residues. The CDR3 sequence: CASTQTSGGTQYF. CDR3 nucleotide sequence: TGCGCCAGCACCCAGACTAGCGGAGGGACCCAGTACTTC.

V gene TRBV18 combines with J gene TRBJ1-3, with 7 bases lining up with TRBD1. J was trimmed by 2 bases and V by 3 bases; bases with no gene match: 4. From germline, CDR1 is KGHSH and CDR2 LQKENI. CDR3 length: 15 residues. CDR3 sequence reads: CASSPQGVTGNTIYF. DNA of the CDR3: TGTGCCAGCTCACCTCAGGGGGTAACTGGAAACACCATATATTTT.

This clone was recorded once. This chain links TRBV2 with TRBJ1-5; 9 positions agree with TRBD1. The germline CDR1 and CDR2 sequences are SNHLY and FYNNEI. V lost 6 bases and J lost 7; bases outside the gene matches: 10. CDR3 length equals 15 residues. The CDR3 sequence: CASRAYRGLEQPQHF. The CDR3 nucleotides read TGTGCCAGCAGGGCTTACAGGGGGCTGGAGCAGCCCCAGCATTTT.

V and J are TRBV10-2 and TRBJ2-7; TRBD2 aligns across 8 bases. The CDR3 length is 15 residues. Germline trimming cut 0 bases from V and 2 bases from J; bases unmatched to any gene: 3. The germline V gene has CDR1 WSHSY and CDR2 SAAADI. The CDR3 DNA reads as TGCGCCAGCAGTGAGTCGGAGCGGGGGACCTACGAGCAGTACTTC. It specifies CASSESERGTYEQYF.

This sequence joins TRBV5-4 and TRBJ2-4, with a tentative D call TRBD2 (6 bases). Trimming cost V 0 bases and J 5 bases, with 6 bases left between them. The CDR3 is made up of 13 amino acids. Per the germline V gene, CDR1 is SGHNT and CDR2 is YYREEE (reference sequence). The CDR3 loop is CASSLAGENIQYF. The CDR3 bases are TGTGCCAGCAGCTTGGCGGGGGAAAACATTCAGTACTTC.

There are a few counts of this clone. An end of the junction does not agree with germline; a read error may underlie this. The genes are TRBV7-9 and TRBJ1-1, with D tentatively TRBD1 (6 bases). The germline V gene has CDR1 SEHNR and CDR2 FQNEAQ (reference sequence). The CDR3 extends over 12 amino acids. CDR3 nucleotide sequence: TGTTCCAGCGGGACCTGGACAGATGAAGCTTTCTTT. This codes for CSSGTWTDEAFF.

J is TRBJ1-2 and V is TRBV4-1; D may be TRBD1 (6 bases). The CDR3 runs 13 residues. In germline, CDR1 is MGHRA, CDR2 YSYEKL. V was pared by 4 bases and J by 6 bases, with 12 bases between. The chain's CDR3 is CASSPQGQDGYTF. The DNA for the CDR3 is TGCGCCAGCAGCCCTCAGGGGCAGGATGGCTACACCTTC.

This clone was observed once. In the same sample, other DNA sequences code for this CDR3. The CDR3 is CASSLQGNQPQHF. Here the CDR3 DNA reads TGTGCCAGCAGCCTACAGGGGAATCAGCCCCAGCATTTT. V and J are TRBV7-2 and TRBJ1-5; 7 nucleotides align to TRBD1. J lost 4 bases, V lost 5 bases, and 2 bases had no gene match. The germline V gene has CDR1 SGHTA and CDR2 FQGNSA. CDR3 length equals 13 residues.

The genes are TRBV2 and TRBJ2-5, with 10 nucleotides matching TRBD1. CDR1 is SNHLY, CDR2 FYNNEI, per germline. This CDR3 has 15 amino acids. V lost 2 bases, J lost 5 bases, and 5 bases stayed unmatched. Here the CDR3 reads CASSERDRGLETQYF. In nucleotides, the CDR3 is TGTGCCAGCAGTGAAAGGGACAGGGGTTTGGAGACCCAGTACTTC.

The V gene is TRBV18, the J gene TRBJ1-3; D not certain. The germline CDR1 and CDR2 sequences are KGHSH and LQKENI. The CDR3 covers 15 residues. Trimming took 2 bases from V and 0 from J, leaving 8 bases between them. DNA of the CDR3: TGTGCCAGCTCACCAACCCAGGTCTCTGGAAACACCATATATTTT. It encodes CASSPTQVSGNTIYF.

V is TRBV7-9 and J is TRBJ1-5, with D perhaps TRBD1 (5 bases). V was trimmed by 7 bases and J by 2 bases, leaving 18 bases between them. This CDR3 is 16 amino acids long. Germline CDR1 reads SEHNR; CDR2 reads FQNEAQ (reference sequence). CDR3 bases: TGTGCCAGCACCCAGTCAGGGCAATTCGGCAATCAGCCCCAGCATTTT. Translating gives CASTQSGQFGNQPQHF.

The rearrangement uses TRBV18 and TRBJ1-2; unclear D gene. The CDR3 loop spans 13 amino acids. V lost 4 bases, J lost 5 bases, and 11 bases lay in between. Germline V gives CDR1 KGHSH, CDR2 LQKENI. CDR3 region: CASSLSPVYGYTF. Written as DNA, the CDR3 is TGTGCCAGCTCACTATCTCCTGTATATGGCTACACCTTC.

V and J are TRBV5-1 and TRBJ1-3, with 9 bases aligning to TRBD1. Germline assignment: CDR1 SGHRS and CDR2 YFSETQ. V gave up 1 base and J gave up 7 bases; unmatched junction bases: 6. This CDR3 spans 15 amino acids. For the CDR3, the DNA is TGCGCCAGCAGCTTGACGGGACAGGGAAGGAACACCATATATTTT. It codes for CASSLTGQGRNTIYF.

The chain is built from TRBV19 and TRBJ1-4; possible D gene TRBD1, 6 bases. Trimming removed 6 bases from V and 7 bases from J, with 24 bases in between. CDR3 size: 17 residues. Germline CDR1 is LNHDA and CDR2 is SQIVND (reference sequence). The CDR3: CASSNRGMRGIGEKLFF. CDR3 bases: TGTGCCAGTAGCAATAGGGGAATGAGGGGGATTGGTGAAAAACTGTTTTTT.

This clone was counted a single time. The J gene is TRBJ1-1, the V gene TRBV27, with a weak D call TRBD1 (5 bases). CDR1 is MNHEY, CDR2 SMNVEV, per germline (reference sequence). V lost 4 bases, J lost 0 bases, and 12 bases lay in between. CDR3 length: 15 residues. The CDR3 DNA reads TGTGCCAGCAGTTGGGGGGGACTGCTGAACACTGAAGCTTTCTTT. It encodes CASSWGGLLNTEAFF.

The chain recombines TRBV28 with TRBJ1-5; perhaps TRBD1 as D (5 bases). The CDR3 consists of 15 residues. Trimming took off 2 bases at V and 7 bases at J, with 15 bases between the two ends. CDR1 MDHEN and CDR2 SYDVKM come from the germline V gene. CDR3 nucleotides: TGTGCCAGCAGTTTACCGGCAGGGTCGGGCCAGCCCCAGCATTTT. Translating gives CASSLPAGSGQPQHF.

In DNA, the CDR3 is TGTGCCAGCAAGGGAGTGGTGGCAAACACTGAAGCTTTCTTT. This gives the protein CASKGVVANTEAFF. V and J are TRBV7-9 and TRBJ1-1; no definite D call. The CDR3 consists of 14 residues. V was cut by 7 bases and J by 2 bases, with 14 bases left in between. Germline CDR1 and CDR2: SEHNR and FQNEAQ (reference sequence). Drawing the rest from reference TRBV7-9 and TRBJ1-1, the complete variable domain is DTGVSQNPRHKITKRGQNVTFRCDPISEHNRLYWYRQTLGQGPEFLTYFQNEAQLEKSRLLSDRFSAERPKGSFSTLEIQRTEQGDSAMYLCASKGVVANTEAFFGQGTRLTVV.

The chain is built from TRBV9 and TRBJ2-5, with D unresolved. CDR1 SGDLS and CDR2 YYNGEE come from the germline V gene. The CDR3 contains 14 residues. Trimming shortened V by 4 bases and J by 5 bases, and 15 bases separated the two germline ends. CDR3 nucleotide sequence: TGTGCCAGCAGCTATAATAGCAGAGCGGAGACCCAGTACTTC. This sequence encodes CASSYNSRAETQYF.

A few counts support this clone. The chain carries TRBV5-4 and TRBJ1-1; D call uncertain. The CDR3 is 14 amino acids. The germline gives CDR1 SGHNT, CDR2 YYREEE (reference sequence). V dropped 2 bases and J dropped 0 bases, with 8 bases sitting between them. The DNA of the CDR3 is TGTGCCAGCAGCTTCCCGGGGTTGAACACTGAAGCTTTCTTT. Translating gives CASSFPGLNTEAFF. The full variable domain, its missing parts supplied by reference TRBV5-4 and TRBJ1-1, is ETGVTQSPTHLIKTRGQQVTLRCSSQSGHNTVSWYQQALGQGPQFIFQYYREEENGRGNFPPRFSGLQFPNYSSELNVNALELDDSALYLCASSFPGLNTEAFFGQGTRLTVV.

This chain links TRBV18 with TRBJ2-3, with 8 positions matching TRBD2. Germline V gene lookup returns CDR1 KGHSH and CDR2 LQKENI. V shed 2 bases, J shed 1 base, and the junction held 5 bases outside the gene matches. CDR3 length: 16 amino acids. This CDR3 is CASSPGSGAGTDTQYF. CDR3 coding DNA: TGTGCCAGCTCACCAGGTAGCGGGGCCGGCACAGATACGCAGTATTTT. The whole variable domain, remainder taken from reference TRBV18 and TRBJ2-3, is NAGVMQNPRHLVRRRGQEARLRCSPMKGHSHVYWYRQLPEEGLKFMVYLQKENIIDESGMPKERFSAEFPKEGPSILRIQQVVRGDSAAYFCASSPGSGAGTDTQYFGPGTRLTVL.

The chain carries TRBV7-2 and TRBJ2-2; TRBD1 is a possible D gene (5 bases). There are 13 residues in the CDR3. V was shortened by 6 bases and J by 6 bases, with 11 bases between the two germline ends. The germline CDR1 and CDR2 sequences are SGHTA and FQGNSA. In nucleotides, the CDR3 is TGTGCCAGCAGGACAGATTTCGCCGGGGAGCTGTTTTTT. Translating gives CASRTDFAGELFF.

The CDR3 nucleotides read TGTGCCAGCAGCTTAACGGGACAGGGCGCAGATACGCAGTATTTT. As protein: CASSLTGQGADTQYF. The chain is built from TRBV7-2 and TRBJ2-3, with TRBD1 matching 9 bases. The CDR3 has 15 residues. The V segment lost 2 bases and the J segment 4 bases; nucleotides outside the gene matches: 4. Germline-derived CDR1 and CDR2 are SGHTA and FQGNSA.